This T cell receptor beta chain emerged from a study of T cell repertoires in cytomegalovirus infection. Note on this clonotype: Its target is unknown.

TCRdb redid the calling of the reads with MiXCR, one entry per CDR3 protein. The sample records hundreds of thousands of distinct CDR3 sequences, around 35% being singletons. Per the germline V gene, CDR1 is SGHTA and CDR2 is FQGNSA. Between the trimmed V and J ends, which lost 2 bases and 5 bases, there was a span of 14 bases. CDR3 size: 15 residues. The chain combines TRBV7-2 with TRBJ2-3; D unresolved. The sequences come from cultured PBMCs, collected from culture after CMV antigen stimulation. The TCR comes from a human donor in good health (CMV status not recorded). Some clones in this sample may be carry-over from other donors' samples. CDR3 nucleotides: TGTGCCAGCAGCTTAACCTCATCCCCGGGAGATACGCAGTATTTT. Translation: CASSLTSSPGDTQYF.